The 28 T cell receptor beta chains presented below share a single source sample, sequenced in a study of blood T cell repertoires in COVID-19. TCRdb keeps only in-frame clones here, not all; method: immunoSEQ multiplex PCR. The sample carries about 79,000 clones, roughly 90% recorded once. What was sequenced was peripheral blood. The receptors were sampled from a man in his 70s with active or convalescent COVID-19.

This clone was detected only once. The junction does not match germline at one end; this may be a read error. The chain couples TRBV2 to TRBJ2-2; a possible D gene is TRBD2 (6 bases). This CDR3 contains 14 residues. CDR1 is SNHLY, CDR2 FYNNEI, per germline. CDR3 in DNA: TGTGCCAGCAAACCTGCCCGCTGGGACTCTCCCGGGGTTTTT. It yields the protein CASKPARWDSPGVF.

The chain couples TRBV4-3 to TRBJ2-2, with 7 bases aligning to TRBD2. CDR3 size: 19 residues. J was trimmed by 3 bases and V by 0 bases; bases with no gene match: 13. Looked up from germline, CDR1 is LGHNA and CDR2 is YSLEER. The CDR3 sequence is CASSQDPPSGRADTGELFF. In nucleotides, the CDR3 is TGCGCCAGCAGCCAAGATCCACCGAGTGGGAGGGCCGACACCGGGGAGCTGTTTTTT.

About this clone itself: This same CDR3 is encoded by further DNA sequences in the sample. The V and J genes are TRBV5-1 and TRBJ1-4, with 7 bases matching TRBD1. The CDR3 extends over 15 amino acids. Germline V gene sequence: CDR1 SGHRS, CDR2 YFSETQ. V was clipped by 4 bases and J by 5 bases; unmatched bases: 8. CDR3 DNA sequence: TGCGCCAGCAGCGGCCGGGACAGTCTCAATGAAAAACTGTTTTTT. This sequence encodes CASSGRDSLNEKLFF. Together with reference TRBV5-1 and TRBJ1-4, the CDR3 gives the full variable domain: KAGVTQTPRYLIKTRGQQVTLSCSPISGHRSVSWYQQTPGQGLQFLFEYFSETQRNKGNFPGRFSGRQFSNSRSEMNVSTLELGDSALYLCASSGRDSLNEKLFFGSGTQLSVL.

The chain has TRBV28 and TRBJ1-1; D call uncertain. The V and J ends lost 2 bases and 10 bases respectively, with 14 bases between them. Per germline, CDR1 MDHEN and CDR2 SYDVKM. This CDR3 has 13 residues. CDR3 in amino acids: CASSLPQDLGAFF. DNA for the CDR3: TGTGCCAGCAGTTTACCTCAGGATCTTGGAGCTTTCTTT.

The genes are TRBV12-3 or TRBV12-4 and TRBJ2-2; no reliable D call. The CDR3 contains 13 residues. The V end lost 11 bases, the J end lost 5 bases, and 15 bases lay between the germline ends. The CDR3 protein is CAARRRRTGELFF. CDR3 nucleotide sequence: TGTGCCGCACGAAGGCGGCGTACCGGGGAGCTGTTTTTT.

The J gene is TRBJ2-1, the V gene TRBV7-9, with 9 bases that match TRBD2. This CDR3 has 14 residues. The germline gives CDR1 SEHNR, CDR2 FQNEAQ (reference sequence). V was pared by 1 base and J by 6 bases, with 1 base of the junction left unmatched. The CDR3 coding sequence is TGTGCCAGCAGCTTAGGCGGGAGGGCCAATGAGCAGTTCTTC. Protein sequence: CASSLGGRANEQFF.

This chain joins TRBV30 and TRBJ2-5; 12 nucleotides agree with TRBD2. V gave up 5 bases and J gave up 7 bases; unmatched junction bases: 17. From germline, CDR1 is GTSNPN and CDR2 SVGIG (reference sequence). This CDR3 contains 17 residues. CDR3 nucleotide sequence: TGTGCCTGGGATCATATTCGGACTAGCGGGGCCTCGGGGACCCAGTACTTC. Translated: CAWDHIRTSGASGTQYF.

The chain links TRBV30 to TRBJ2-5; a possible D gene is TRBD1 (6 bases). Per the germline V gene, CDR1 is GTSNPN and CDR2 is SVGIG (reference sequence). With 4 bases removed from V and 2 bases from J, the gap between germline ends came to 14 bases. There are 14 residues in the CDR3. CDR3 loop: CAWTLDRNQETQYF. The CDR3 nucleotides read TGTGCCTGGACCCTGGACAGAAATCAAGAGACCCAGTACTTC.

J is TRBJ2-1 and V is TRBV6-1; 11 bases map to TRBD2. The V and J ends lost 4 bases and 7 bases, in that order; junction bases with no gene match: 9. The CDR3 loop spans 16 amino acids. Looked up from germline, CDR1 is MNHNS and CDR2 is SASEGT. The CDR3 bases are TGTGCCAGCAGTGTAGCTACTAGCGGGAGTGAGAATGAGCAGTTCTTC. This gives the protein CASSVATSGSENEQFF.

This clone appeared a single time. The CDR3 protein is CASSRVANTGELFF. CDR3 bases: TGTGCCAGTTCCCGGGTCGCGAACACCGGGGAGCTGTTTTTT. This rearrangement joins TRBV19 to TRBJ2-2; no firm D call. Germline assignment: CDR1 LNHDA and CDR2 SQIVND (reference sequence). Trimming stripped 8 bases from V and 0 bases from J, with 10 bases between. The CDR3 loop spans 14 amino acids.

The CDR3 here is CASSRQNRGRVTF. In nucleotides, the CDR3 is TGTGCCAGCAGTCGACAGAACAGGGGGAGAGTGACCTTC. V and J are TRBV28 and TRBJ1-2, with 8 bases identical to TRBD1. The V and J ends lost 5 bases and 14 bases, in that order; junction bases with no gene match: 13. The CDR3 loop spans 13 amino acids. Germline V gene lookup returns CDR1 MDHEN and CDR2 SYDVKM.

The V gene is TRBV4-2, the J gene TRBJ2-1; 13 bases fit TRBD2. J was trimmed by 7 bases and V by 7 bases; bases with no gene match: 7. Germline-derived CDR1 and CDR2 are LGHNA and YNFKEQ. CDR3 length: 15 amino acids. In nucleotides, the CDR3 is TGTGCCAGCACTCCGGGACTAGCGGGACTGAATGAGCAGTTCTTC. Amino acid sequence: CASTPGLAGLNEQFF.

The chain recombines TRBV7-2 with TRBJ1-4; TRBD1 aligns across 10 bases. J gave up 5 bases and V 5 bases, and 8 bases lay outside the gene matches. Germline V gene lookup returns CDR1 SGHTA and CDR2 FQGNSA. The CDR3 covers 16 residues. The CDR3 sequence: CASSLRPTGGNEKLFF. CDR3 coding DNA: TGTGCCAGCAGCCTACGACCGACAGGGGGCAATGAAAAACTGTTTTTT.

The J gene is TRBJ1-5, the V gene TRBV21-1. TRBV21-1 is a pseudogene. CDR3 length equals 14 residues. CDR3 sequence reads: CASSIGRARQPQHF. Written as DNA, the CDR3 is TGTGCCAGCAGCATAGGGAGGGCTCGGCAGCCCCAGCATTTT.

The chain recombines TRBV10-3 with TRBJ2-3; D is perhaps TRBD1 (5 bases). The CDR3 runs to 14 residues. Germline V gene lookup returns CDR1 ENHRY and CDR2 SYGVKD. Trimming shortened V by 7 bases and J by 1 base, and 12 bases separated the two germline ends. CDR3 coding DNA: TGTGCCATCACCTCAGGCAGGGGCACAGATACGCAGTATTTT. Amino acid sequence: CAITSGRGTDTQYF.

The chain combines TRBV27 with TRBJ2-7; 9 bases line up with TRBD1. V was clipped by 8 bases and J by 4 bases; unmatched bases: 3. The germline V gene encodes CDR1 MNHEY and CDR2 SMNVEV (reference sequence). The CDR3 contains 12 residues. CDR3 amino acids: CASGTGRYEQYF. CDR3 bases: TGTGCCAGCGGGACAGGGAGGTACGAGCAGTACTTC.

The chain joins TRBV15 to TRBJ1-5, with 7 bases identical to TRBD1. The length of the CDR3 is 15 residues. CDR1 LNHNV and CDR2 YYDKDF come from the germline V gene (reference sequence). With V trimmed by 0 bases and J by 4 bases, 3 bases remained unmatched. The DNA of the CDR3 is TGTGCCACCAGCAGAGAGGGACAGTCAAATCAGCCCCAGCATTTT. Protein: CATSREGQSNQPQHF.

The chain employs TRBV5-4 and TRBJ2-7; maybe TRBD1 (6 bases). Trimming took off 0 bases at V and 6 bases at J, with 13 bases between the two ends. This CDR3 contains 14 residues. In germline, CDR1 is SGHNT, CDR2 YYREEE (reference sequence). CDR3 residues: CASSLEQGLGEQYF. DNA for the CDR3: TGTGCCAGCAGCTTGGAACAGGGCTTAGGCGAGCAGTACTTC.

The chain uses TRBV10-3 and TRBJ1-2; possible D gene TRBD1, 6 bases. Trimming removed 4 bases from V and 2 bases from J, with 11 bases in between. The germline gives CDR1 ENHRY, CDR2 SYGVKD. The CDR3 extends over 14 amino acids. CDR3 residues: CAISASTGNYGYTF. The CDR3 DNA reads as TGTGCCATCAGTGCCTCGACAGGCAACTATGGCTACACCTTC.

The chain uses TRBV4-3 and TRBJ2-1, with 8 bases that match TRBD2. V shed 1 base and J 10 bases; nucleotides not matched to a gene: 9. The germline gives CDR1 LGHNA, CDR2 YSLEER. This CDR3 comprises 15 residues. CDR3 protein: CASSQVGGGRREQFF. CDR3 nucleotides: TGCGCCAGCAGCCAAGTGGGTGGCGGGAGGAGGGAGCAGTTCTTC.

The J gene is TRBJ2-1, the V gene TRBV7-2, with D maybe TRBD1 (5 bases). This CDR3 has 17 residues. Germline assignment: CDR1 SGHTA and CDR2 FQGNSA. Trimming cost V 4 bases and J 0 bases, with 16 bases left between them. CDR3 residues: CASSSKGYSGSYNEQFF. The CDR3 nucleotides are TGTGCCAGCAGCTCAAAGGGGTACTCCGGCTCCTACAATGAGCAGTTCTTC.

The chain uses TRBV28 and TRBJ1-2; 7 nucleotides agree with TRBD1. The length of the CDR3 is 12 residues. Germline CDR1 reads MDHEN; CDR2 reads SYDVKM. Germline trimming cut 8 bases from V and 7 bases from J; bases unmatched to any gene: 7. CDR3 sequence (DNA): TGTGCCAGCCGACGACAGGGCTCTGGCTACACCTTC. Translated: CASRRQGSGYTF.

The chain employs TRBV5-1 and TRBJ2-1; D is unclear. CDR1 and CDR2 from the germline V gene are SGHRS and YFSETQ. V shed 3 bases and J shed 0 bases, with 13 bases lying between them. The CDR3 contains 16 residues. DNA of the CDR3: TGCGCCAGCAGCTCAAGCATTGCCGGCTCCTACAATGAGCAGTTCTTC. Translation: CASSSSIAGSYNEQFF. Together with reference TRBV5-1 and TRBJ2-1, the CDR3 gives the full variable domain: KAGVTQTPRYLIKTRGQQVTLSCSPISGHRSVSWYQQTPGQGLQFLFEYFSETQRNKGNFPGRFSGRQFSNSRSEMNVSTLELGDSALYLCASSSSIAGSYNEQFFGPGTRLTVL.

The chain employs TRBV5-1 and TRBJ2-4, with a tentative D call TRBD2 (5 bases). The germline V gene encodes CDR1 SGHRS and CDR2 YFSETQ. V lost 1 base to trimming and J lost 0 bases, with 14 bases between them. The CDR3 has 17 amino acids. In DNA form, the CDR3 reads TGCGCCAGCAGCTTGTTGGATTTCGGGGAAGCCAAAAACATTCAGTACTTC. This encodes CASSLLDFGEAKNIQYF.

The CDR3 protein is CASSPPSAPTGEQYF. CDR3 bases: TGTGCCAGCTCACCACCGTCCGCCCCAACGGGGGAGCAGTACTTC. The chain uses TRBV18 and TRBJ2-7; possibly TRBD2 for D (5 bases). The CDR3 is 15 amino acids. Germline CDR1 is KGHSH and CDR2 is LQKENI. Trimming shortened V by 0 bases and J by 7 bases, and 16 bases separated the two germline ends.

This chain connects TRBV6-5 to TRBJ2-6; D is undetermined. CDR1 and CDR2 (germline): MNHEY, SVGAGI. Trimming pared 1 base from V and 2 bases from J, leaving 6 bases between. The CDR3 sequence is 15 residues long. CDR3 in DNA: TGTGCCAGCAGTTACTGGGCAGCTGGGGCCAACGTCCTGACTTTC. This translates into CASSYWAAGANVLTF.

The rearrangement uses TRBV30 and TRBJ1-1, with a tentative D call TRBD1 (5 bases). CDR3 length: 15 amino acids. The germline CDR1 and CDR2 sequences are GTSNPN and SVGIG (reference sequence). V was pared by 3 bases and J by 3 bases, with 17 bases between. CDR3 bases: TGTGCCTGGAGGAGAGGGGAGGCTAGGGACACTGAAGCTTTCTTT. Translating gives CAWRRGEARDTEAFF. Filled out from reference TRBV30 and TRBJ1-1, the complete variable domain reads SQTIHQWPATLVQPVGSPLSLECTVEGTSNPNLYWYRQAAGRGLQLLFYSVGIGQISSEVPQNLSASRPQDRQFILSSKKLLLSDSGFYLCAWRRGEARDTEAFFGQGTRLTVV.

This clone was found a few times. The V and J genes are TRBV14 and TRBJ1-2, with 9 nucleotides matching TRBD1. The CDR3 totals 14 residues. Germline V lookup: CDR1 SGHDN, CDR2 FVKESK. V was clipped by 4 bases and J by 6 bases; unmatched bases: 6. In nucleotides, the CDR3 is TGTGCCAGCAGCCTCGGGACAGGGCCCCATGGCTACACCTTC. Encoded protein: CASSLGTGPHGYTF.